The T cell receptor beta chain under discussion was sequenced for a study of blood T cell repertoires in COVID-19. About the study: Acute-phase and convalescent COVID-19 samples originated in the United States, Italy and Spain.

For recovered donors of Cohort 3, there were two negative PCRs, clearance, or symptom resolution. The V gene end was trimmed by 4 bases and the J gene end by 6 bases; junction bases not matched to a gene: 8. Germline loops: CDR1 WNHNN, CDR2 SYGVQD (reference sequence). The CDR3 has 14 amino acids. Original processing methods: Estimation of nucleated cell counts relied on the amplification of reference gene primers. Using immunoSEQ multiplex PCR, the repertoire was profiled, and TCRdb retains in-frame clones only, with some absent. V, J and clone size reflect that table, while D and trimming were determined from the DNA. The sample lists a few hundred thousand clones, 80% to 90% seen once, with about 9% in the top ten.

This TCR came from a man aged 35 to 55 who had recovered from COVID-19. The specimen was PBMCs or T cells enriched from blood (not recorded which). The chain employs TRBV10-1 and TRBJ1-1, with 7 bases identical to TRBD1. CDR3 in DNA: TGCGCCAGCAGTGTGGACAGGAGGAGCGCTGAAGCTTTCTTT. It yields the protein CASSVDRRSAEAFF.